The 10 T cell receptor beta chains below were found in one sample sequenced in a study of blood T cell repertoires in COVID-19. Measured with immunoSEQ multiplex PCR; TCRdb has only the in-frame clones, and not every one. Here the sample spans 99,000 or so clones, about four fifths being singletons. What was sequenced was peripheral blood. These receptors came from a woman aged 70 to 79 with acute or convalescent COVID-19.

This clone was seen a handful of times. The CDR3 coding sequence is TGCGCCAGCAGCCATAGGAGGACTGGAATCTACGAGCAGTACTTC. This encodes CASSHRRTGIYEQYF. The chain has TRBV4-3 and TRBJ2-7, with D maybe TRBD2 (5 bases). V was shortened by 3 bases and J by 3 bases, with 15 bases between the two germline ends. In germline, CDR1 is LGHNA, CDR2 YSLEER. The CDR3 contains 15 residues.

The chain combines TRBV5-1 with TRBJ1-1; 9 nucleotides line up with TRBD1. This CDR3 region has 17 residues. J lost 1 base, V lost 2 bases, and 9 bases had no gene match. CDR1 is SGHRS, CDR2 YFSETQ, per germline. CDR3 in DNA: TGCGCCAGCAGCTTACAGGGGGCTTTAGGTGGGAACACTGAAGCTTTCTTT. Its protein product is CASSLQGALGGNTEAFF.

The rearrangement links TRBV30 to TRBJ1-5; the match to TRBD1 covers 8 bases. Trimming removed 5 bases from V and 5 bases from J; junction bases left unmatched: 5. Germline V gives CDR1 GTSNPN, CDR2 SVGIG (reference sequence). The CDR3 runs to 13 residues. The CDR3, as DNA: TGTGCCTGGGCTATACAGGGGGATCAGCCCCAGCATTTT. It translates to CAWAIQGDQPQHF.

The chain recombines TRBV13 with TRBJ2-7; D is unresolved. Germline CDR1 is PRHDT and CDR2 is FYEKMQ (reference sequence). This CDR3 is 12 amino acids long. Trimming removed 3 bases at V and 6 bases at J, with 9 bases between. The CDR3 nucleotides are TGTGCCAGCAGCTTTGAGGAAGGCGAGCAGTACTTC. It translates to CASSFEEGEQYF.

The chain couples TRBV5-4 to TRBJ1-2, with TRBD1 matching 9 bases. Per the germline V gene, CDR1 is SGHNT and CDR2 is YYREEE (reference sequence). The CDR3 loop spans 14 amino acids. V gave up 3 bases and J gave up 8 bases; unmatched junction bases: 8. The CDR3 DNA reads TGTGCCAGCAGCTGGGGGACAGGGTTTGAAGGCTACACCTTC. Translated, it gives CASSWGTGFEGYTF.

This clone has just one count. The chain joins TRBV30 to TRBJ1-4; D uncertain. V dropped 1 base and J dropped 5 bases, with 8 bases sitting between them. Germline values: CDR1 GTSNPN, CDR2 SVGIG (reference sequence). CDR3 length: 13 amino acids. The CDR3 sequence is CAWSARYNEKLFF. The CDR3 region has the DNA TGTGCCTGGAGTGCGCGCTACAATGAAAAACTGTTTTTT.

This rearrangement joins TRBV2 to TRBJ1-1, with 9 bases that match TRBD1. This CDR3 is 11 amino acids long. V shed 10 bases and J 10 bases; nucleotides not matched to a gene: 7. The V gene's germline CDR1 is SNHLY and CDR2 FYNNEI. Here the CDR3 reads CATGQGLRAFF. CDR3 nucleotide sequence: TGTGCCACTGGACAGGGGTTGAGAGCTTTCTTT.

The chain recombines TRBV6-2 or TRBV6-3 with TRBJ1-2; no reliable D call. The CDR3 extends over 12 amino acids. CDR1 and CDR2 (germline): MNHEY, SVGEGT. Trimming left V 2 bases short and J 3 bases short, with 4 bases between. This CDR3 is CASSYADYGYTF. CDR3 nucleotide sequence: TGTGCCAGCAGTTACGCGGACTATGGCTACACCTTC.

CDR3 nucleotide sequence: TGTGCCAGCAGCCAAGATCCCCGGGAGGACACTGAAGCTTTCTTT. Amino acid sequence: CASSQDPREDTEAFF. V is TRBV3-1 (or the pseudogene TRBV3-2) and J is TRBJ1-1; D is uncertain. The germline V and J ends were trimmed by 0 bases and 3 bases, with 11 bases remaining between them. CDR3 length equals 15 residues. Germline CDR1 is LGHDT and CDR2 is YNNKEL (reference sequence).

This sequence joins TRBV5-1 and TRBJ2-5, with TRBD1 identical over 9 bases. CDR3 length: 14 amino acids. CDR1 and CDR2 from the germline V gene are SGHRS and YFSETQ. V lost 3 bases and J lost 1; bases outside the gene matches: 1. CDR3 DNA: TGCGCCAGCAGCTGGGGACAGGGCCAAGAGACCCAGTACTTC. Its translation: CASSWGQGQETQYF.